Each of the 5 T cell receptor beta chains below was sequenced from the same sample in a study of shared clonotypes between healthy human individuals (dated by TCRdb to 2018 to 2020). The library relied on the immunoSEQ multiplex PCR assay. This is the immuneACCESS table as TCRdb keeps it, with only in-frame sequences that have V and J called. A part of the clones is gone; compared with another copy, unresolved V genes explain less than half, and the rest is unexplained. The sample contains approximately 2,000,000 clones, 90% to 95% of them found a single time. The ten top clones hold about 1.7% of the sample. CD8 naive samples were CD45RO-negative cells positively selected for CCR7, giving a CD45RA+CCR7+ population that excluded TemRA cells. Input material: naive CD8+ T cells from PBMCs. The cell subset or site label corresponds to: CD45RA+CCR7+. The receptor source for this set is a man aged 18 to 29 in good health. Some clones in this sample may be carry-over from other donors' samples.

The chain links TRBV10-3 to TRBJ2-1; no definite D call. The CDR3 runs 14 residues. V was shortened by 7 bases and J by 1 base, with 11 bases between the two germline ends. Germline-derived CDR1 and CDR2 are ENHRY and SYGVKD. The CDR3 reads CAITDDPSYNEQFF. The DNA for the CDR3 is TGTGCCATCACCGACGATCCGTCCTACAATGAGCAGTTCTTC.

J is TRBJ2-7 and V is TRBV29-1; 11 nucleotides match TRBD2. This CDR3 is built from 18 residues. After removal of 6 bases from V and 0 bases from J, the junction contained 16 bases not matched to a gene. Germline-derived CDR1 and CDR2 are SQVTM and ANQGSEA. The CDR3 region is CSVRGTSGERRSSYEQYF. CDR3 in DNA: TGCAGCGTCCGAGGGACTAGCGGAGAAAGACGAAGCTCCTACGAGCAGTACTTC.

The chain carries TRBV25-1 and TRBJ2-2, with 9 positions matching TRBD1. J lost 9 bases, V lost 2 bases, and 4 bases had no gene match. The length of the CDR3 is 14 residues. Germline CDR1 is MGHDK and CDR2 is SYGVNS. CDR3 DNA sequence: TGTGCCAGCAGTGAAGGGACAGGGAGCCGGGAGCTGTTTTTT. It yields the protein CASSEGTGSRELFF.

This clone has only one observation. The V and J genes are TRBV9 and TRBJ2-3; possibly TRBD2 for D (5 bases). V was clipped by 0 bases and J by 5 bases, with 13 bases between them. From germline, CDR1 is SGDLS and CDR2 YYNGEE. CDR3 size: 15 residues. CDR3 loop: CASSVAGSVQDTQYF. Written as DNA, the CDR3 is TGTGCCAGCAGCGTAGCTGGGAGTGTGCAAGATACGCAGTATTTT.

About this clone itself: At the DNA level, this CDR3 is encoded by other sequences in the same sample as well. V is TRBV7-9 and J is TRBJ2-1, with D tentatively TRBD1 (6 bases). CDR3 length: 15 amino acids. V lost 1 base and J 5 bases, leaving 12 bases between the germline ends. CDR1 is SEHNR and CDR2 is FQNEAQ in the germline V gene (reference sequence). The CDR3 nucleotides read TGTGCCAGCAGCTTAGTTCAGGGGTTGGACAATGAGCAGTTCTTC. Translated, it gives CASSLVQGLDNEQFF.